This entry is about one TCR beta chain. The antigen is undetermined. These data originate in a study of shared clonotypes between healthy human individuals. Study-wide findings and caveats: Memory subsets had estimated richness that was generally smaller than that of naive subsets. Relative to clonotypes present in all four donors, those not shared had lower generation probabilities.

Every subset's genomic DNA went evenly onto several immunoSEQ plates. In replicate PCRs of sorted subsets, 150 to 200 ng DNA, roughly 27,000 T cell genomes, was used. Some clones are missing from TCRdb's copy, which holds only in-frame ones; the method was immunoSEQ multiplex PCR. This table holds around 1.4 million clones, 98% to 99% found once. This CDR3 has 16 residues. Germline trimming cut 7 bases from V and 1 base from J; bases unmatched to any gene: 10. The sequence was collected from a man younger than 45 in good health. The specimen sequenced was naive CD4+ T cells sorted from blood. As for subset: CD45RA+ positively selected. The chain carries TRBV23-1 and TRBJ1-5; 7 bases are shared with TRBD1. TRBV23-1 is an ORF; its function is uncertain. CDR3 in amino acids: CASKGEGASSNQPQHF. The CDR3 DNA sequence: TGCGCCAGCAAAGGGGAGGGGGCCTCGAGCAATCAGCCCCAGCATTTT.